Listed here are 31 T cell receptor beta chains from one sample, sequenced in a study of blood T cell repertoires in COVID-19. The table came from immunoSEQ multiplex PCR; TCRdb's copy has only in-frame clones and leaves some out. The table records about 39,000 clones, 90% to 95% of them present only once. Sample: peripheral blood. The receptors derive from a human donor with active COVID-19. The donor label of this sample is uncertain.

In its sample, this clone was seen once. V is TRBV7-9 and J is TRBJ2-6, with TRBD1 identical over 7 bases. The CDR3 runs to 15 residues. Germline V gene data show CDR1 as SEHNR and CDR2 as FQNEAQ (reference sequence). V was clipped by 5 bases and J by 2 bases; unmatched bases: 3. Here the CDR3 reads CASSPQGTGANVLTF. CDR3 DNA: TGTGCCAGCAGCCCACAGGGGACTGGGGCCAACGTCCTGACTTTC.

V is TRBV7-2 and J is TRBJ2-7; D may be TRBD2 (5 bases). Germline CDR1 SGHTA, CDR2 FQGNSA. V was shortened by 3 bases and J by 5 bases, with 20 bases between the two germline ends. The CDR3 covers 16 residues. The CDR3 sequence: CASSFERGFVPHEQYF. In DNA form, the CDR3 reads TGTGCCAGCAGCTTCGAGAGAGGGTTTGTCCCGCACGAGCAGTACTTC. Looking up the rest from reference TRBV7-2 and TRBJ2-7 gives the full variable domain: GAGVSQSPSNKVTEKGKDVELRCDPISGHTALYWYRQSLGQGLEFLIYFQGNSAPDKSGLPSDRFSAERTGGSVSTLTIQRTQQEDSAVYLCASSFERGFVPHEQYFGPGTRLTVT.

V is TRBV5-1 and J is TRBJ2-3; 7 bases map to TRBD1. The CDR3 consists of 16 residues. With V trimmed by 0 bases and J by 0 bases, 4 bases remained unmatched. Germline values: CDR1 SGHRS, CDR2 YFSETQ. CDR3 nucleotides: TGCGCCAGCAGCTTGGGGGGACAGCCGAGCACAGATACGCAGTATTTT. Translation gives CASSLGGQPSTDTQYF.

The V call is TRBV6-5, the J call TRBJ1-1, with a tentative D call TRBD1 (5 bases). The CDR3 spans 12 residues. Germline lookup yields CDR1 MNHEY and CDR2 SVGAGI. Trimming left V 5 bases short and J 9 bases short, with 13 bases between. The CDR3 spells CASSLGGVKAFF. CDR3 sequence (DNA): TGTGCCAGCAGTCTGGGAGGGGTGAAAGCTTTCTTT.

The genes are TRBV10-1 and TRBJ1-1, with D possibly being TRBD1 (5 bases). This CDR3 is built from 12 residues. Germline CDR1 WNHNN, CDR2 SYGVQD (reference sequence). Between the trimmed V and J ends, which lost 3 bases and 7 bases, there was a span of 9 bases. CDR3 DNA sequence: TGCGCCAGCAGTGAATCCGGGGGTGAAGCTTTCTTT. Amino acid sequence: CASSESGGEAFF.

This clone was observed once. The V and J genes are TRBV3-1 (or the pseudogene TRBV3-2) and TRBJ1-3, with 8 bases aligning to TRBD1. The V segment lost 4 bases and the J segment 0 bases; nucleotides outside the gene matches: 5. CDR3 size: 16 residues. Germline assignment: CDR1 LGHDT and CDR2 YNNKEL (reference sequence). The CDR3 nucleotides are TGTGCCAGCAGCCGAGGACAGGGAAACTCTGGAAACACCATATATTTT. Translated: CASSRGQGNSGNTIYF.

J is TRBJ1-1 and V is TRBV11-2; D perhaps matches TRBD1 (6 bases). The germline V gene encodes CDR1 SGHAT and CDR2 FQNNGV. The CDR3 contains 14 residues. V dropped 4 bases and J dropped 4 bases, with 13 bases sitting between them. The CDR3 DNA reads TGTGCCAGCAGCTCACAGGGAGCCGTCACTGAAGCTTTCTTT. This translates into CASSSQGAVTEAFF.

This chain links TRBV6-5 with TRBJ2-2; tentative D call: TRBD1 (8 bases). The CDR3 runs 14 residues. Per germline, CDR1 MNHEY and CDR2 SVGAGI. Deletions cut 5 bases from V and 5 bases from J, with 12 bases between. The CDR3 region is CASSTQGGTGELFF. CDR3 bases: TGTGCCAGCAGTACACAGGGGGGGACCGGGGAGCTGTTTTTT.

The V and J genes are TRBV7-9 and TRBJ2-2; D ambiguous. The CDR3 is 12 residues long. The germline V gene encodes CDR1 SEHNR and CDR2 FQNEAQ (reference sequence). V was shortened by 2 bases and J by 5 bases, with 3 bases between the two germline ends. The CDR3 reads CASSLSTGELFF. The DNA of the CDR3 is TGTGCCAGCAGCTTATCGACCGGGGAGCTGTTTTTT.

The V and J genes are TRBV4-1 and TRBJ2-1; D not resolved. V was clipped by 3 bases and J by 9 bases, with 9 bases between them. CDR1 MGHRA and CDR2 YSYEKL come from the germline V gene. The CDR3 extends over 12 amino acids. CDR3 bases: TGCGCCAGCAGCCAGAACTATCCTGAGCAGTTCTTC. This codes for CASSQNYPEQFF.

A single count supports this clone. The genes are TRBV12-5 and TRBJ2-1; D might be TRBD1 (5 bases). Trimming shortened V by 2 bases and J by 5 bases, and 7 bases separated the two germline ends. Germline CDR1 reads LGHNT; CDR2 reads FRNRAP. CDR3 length: 13 residues. DNA of the CDR3: TGTGCTAGTGGTTTGCCCAGGGACAATGAGCAGTTCTTC. The encoded protein is CASGLPRDNEQFF.

The V call is TRBV3-1 (or the pseudogene TRBV3-2), the J call TRBJ2-2, with D possibly TRBD2 on 7 matching bases. Trimming took off 0 bases at V and 5 bases at J, with 13 bases between the two ends. The germline V gene encodes CDR1 LGHDT and CDR2 YNNKEL (reference sequence). CDR3 length: 16 residues. This CDR3 reads CASSQERGAGTGELFF. Written as DNA, the CDR3 is TGTGCCAGCAGCCAAGAACGGGGGGCAGGGACCGGGGAGCTGTTTTTT.

The chain has TRBV28 and TRBJ2-4; 7 bases align to TRBD2. CDR1 and CDR2 (germline): MDHEN, SYDVKM. The V and J ends lost 7 bases and 0 bases, in that order; junction bases with no gene match: 6. The CDR3 sequence is 15 residues long. Here the CDR3 reads CASTQAGKAKNIQYF. The CDR3 DNA reads TGTGCCAGCACTCAAGCGGGAAAAGCCAAAAACATTCAGTACTTC.

The V and J genes are TRBV7-8 and TRBJ1-1; D ambiguous. The V end was cut by 2 bases, the J end by 4 bases, with 8 bases between. This CDR3 is built from 13 residues. CDR1 is SGHVS and CDR2 is FQNEAQ in the germline V gene. The CDR3 DNA sequence: TGTGCCAGCAGCTTACCCCCGGGCACTGAAGCTTTCTTT. It encodes CASSLPPGTEAFF.

The chain has TRBV29-1 and TRBJ1-1, with 7 bases that match TRBD1. Looked up from germline, CDR1 is SQVTM and CDR2 is ANQGSEA. The CDR3 extends over 15 amino acids. V lost 7 bases to trimming and J lost 6 bases; unmatched junction nucleotides: 17. The CDR3 sequence is CSAATGYRGQAEAFF. The CDR3 DNA reads TGCAGCGCCGCGACAGGCTACAGGGGCCAGGCTGAAGCTTTCTTT.

The rearrangement uses TRBV6-6 and TRBJ2-7, with D uncertain. Trimming left V 0 bases short and J 3 bases short, with 9 bases between. The CDR3 contains 14 residues. Germline V CDR1 and CDR2: MNHNY, SVGAGI (reference sequence). CDR3 nucleotides: TGTGCCAGCAGTTACTCGGTCAACTTCTACGAGCAGTACTTC. Its protein product is CASSYSVNFYEQYF.

J is TRBJ2-1 and V is TRBV7-9, with D maybe TRBD1 (6 bases). Germline values: CDR1 SEHNR, CDR2 FQNEAQ (reference sequence). Trimming cost V 0 bases and J 0 bases, with 9 bases left between them. The CDR3 has 16 amino acids. The CDR3 protein is CASSLAGQSSYNEQFF. The CDR3 DNA follows: TGTGCCAGCAGCTTAGCAGGACAGAGCTCCTACAATGAGCAGTTCTTC.

The genes are TRBV6-5 and TRBJ1-1; D is ambiguous. The germline CDR1 and CDR2 sequences are MNHEY and SVGAGI. The CDR3 spans 11 residues. The germline V and J ends were trimmed by 5 bases and 7 bases, with 8 bases remaining between them. The CDR3 here is CASSLTSEAFF. The CDR3 region has the DNA TGTGCCAGCAGTCTCACAAGTGAAGCTTTCTTT.

The chain employs TRBV5-6 and TRBJ1-6; D may be TRBD1 (5 bases). Trimming cost V 7 bases and J 8 bases, with 10 bases left between them. Germline CDR1 and CDR2: SGHDT and YYEEEE. The CDR3 totals 12 residues. Here the CDR3 DNA reads TGTGCCAGCGGGTTCAGGGATTCACCCCTCCACTTT. Translating it yields CASGFRDSPLHF. Variable domain in full (rest from reference TRBV5-6 and TRBJ1-6): DAGVTQSPTHLIKTRGQQVTLRCSPKSGHDTVSWYQQALGQGPQFIFQYYEEEERQRGNFPDRFSGHQFPNYSSELNVNALLLGDSALYLCASGFRDSPLHFGNGTRLTVT.

The count of this clone is one. The chain joins TRBV7-2 to TRBJ1-5; perhaps TRBD1 as D (5 bases). The CDR3 contains 14 residues. The V gene's germline CDR1 is SGHTA and CDR2 FQGNSA. V was clipped by 2 bases and J by 9 bases, with 14 bases between them. The CDR3 DNA reads TGTGCCAGCAGCTTAACCCCGGGGGAGGGGCCCCAGCATTTT. Translating it yields CASSLTPGEGPQHF. Based on the CDR3 plus reference TRBV7-2 and TRBJ1-5, the full variable domain is GAGVSQSPSNKVTEKGKDVELRCDPISGHTALYWYRQSLGQGLEFLIYFQGNSAPDKSGLPSDRFSAERTGGSVSTLTIQRTQQEDSAVYLCASSLTPGEGPQHFGDGTRLSIL.

This clone came up once. This sequence joins TRBV29-1 and TRBJ2-3; 12 bases match TRBD2. CDR1 and CDR2 from the germline V gene are SQVTM and ANQGSEA. The V and J ends lost 6 bases and 4 bases, in that order; junction bases with no gene match: 17. The CDR3 consists of 18 residues. The CDR3: CSVTLGLAGGPGADTQYF. The CDR3 region has the DNA TGCAGCGTCACACTCGGGCTAGCGGGAGGGCCGGGGGCAGATACGCAGTATTTT.

The chain is built from TRBV15 and TRBJ2-5; TRBD1 matches 10 bases. CDR3 size: 15 residues. The germline V gene has CDR1 LNHNV and CDR2 YYDKDF (reference sequence). V lost 2 bases and J lost 7; bases outside the gene matches: 7. CDR3 protein: CATSRQRQGAATQYF. CDR3 DNA: TGTGCCACCAGCAGACAAAGACAGGGGGCGGCGACCCAGTACTTC.

The rearrangement joins TRBV13 to TRBJ2-7; a weak D match, TRBD1 (6 bases). The germline gives CDR1 PRHDT, CDR2 FYEKMQ (reference sequence). This CDR3 region has 14 residues. V was cut by 5 bases and J by 2 bases, with 13 bases left in between. The CDR3 sequence is CASSHWTETYEQYF. DNA for the CDR3: TGTGCCAGCAGCCATTGGACAGAGACCTACGAGCAGTACTTC.

The V call is TRBV19, the J call TRBJ1-3, with D perhaps TRBD1 (6 bases). Germline V gene sequence: CDR1 LNHDA, CDR2 SQIVND (reference sequence). V was trimmed by 4 bases and J by 4 bases, leaving 14 bases between them. There are 15 residues in the CDR3. The CDR3: CASSTSTGLGNTIYF. The CDR3 coding sequence is TGTGCCAGTAGTACCTCCACAGGGCTCGGAAACACCATATATTTT. The full variable domain, with the rest looked up from reference TRBV19 and TRBJ1-3, is DGGITQSPKYLFRKEGQNVTLSCEQNLNHDAMYWYRQDPGQGLRLIYYSQIVNDFQKGDIAEGYSVSREKKESFPLTVTSAQKNPTAFYLCASSTSTGLGNTIYFGEGSWLTVV.

The J gene is TRBJ2-1, the V gene TRBV9; unclear D gene. V shed 3 bases and J shed 6 bases, with 10 bases lying between them. The germline CDR1 and CDR2 sequences are SGDLS and YYNGEE. The CDR3 covers 13 residues. The CDR3, as DNA: TGTGCCAGCAGCGCAGGAATCTCCAATGAGCAGTTCTTC. Translating it yields CASSAGISNEQFF.

This clone occurred a few times. V usage is TRBV19 and J usage is TRBJ1-1; 8 bases line up with TRBD1. The CDR3 spans 15 residues. V lost 5 bases, J lost 4 bases, and 9 bases stayed unmatched. Germline CDR1 reads LNHDA; CDR2 reads SQIVND (reference sequence). The CDR3 DNA is TGTGCCAGTAGTGTAGCACAGGGGGGTGCCACTGAAGCTTTCTTT. Encoded protein: CASSVAQGGATEAFF.

The chain links TRBV7-9 to TRBJ2-1, with 9 bases fitting TRBD1. This CDR3 region has 15 residues. J gave up 7 bases and V 4 bases, and 8 bases lay outside the gene matches. Germline V gives CDR1 SEHNR, CDR2 FQNEAQ (reference sequence). CDR3 coding DNA: TGTGCCAGCAGCTCCAACAGGGGGCGCTTGAATGAGCAGTTCTTC. Its translation: CASSSNRGRLNEQFF.

The CDR3 DNA reads as TGCAGCGCCCGGCTGACTCCGGCCGGGGAGCTGTTTTTT. Translated: CSARLTPAGELFF. The rearrangement links TRBV29-1 to TRBJ2-2; D unclear. CDR1 and CDR2 from the germline V gene are SQVTM and ANQGSEA. The V gene lost 7 bases and the J gene lost 6 bases, with 15 bases spanning the gap. The CDR3 covers 13 residues.

The genes are TRBV4-1 and TRBJ2-4, with a weak D call TRBD1 (6 bases). CDR3 length: 15 amino acids. Trimming left V 5 bases short and J 1 base short, with 12 bases between. CDR1 and CDR2 from the germline V gene are MGHRA and YSYEKL. For the CDR3, the DNA is TGCGCCAGCAGCATGCGACAGGAGGCCAAAAACATTCAGTACTTC. Its translation is CASSMRQEAKNIQYF.

The chain uses TRBV13 and TRBJ1-4; D unclear. The germline V gene has CDR1 PRHDT and CDR2 FYEKMQ (reference sequence). Trimming took 5 bases from V and 7 from J, leaving 14 bases between them. CDR3 size: 14 residues. As DNA, the CDR3 is TGTGCCAGCAGCGGAAGCGGGGTCCGTGAAAAACTGTTTTTT. Protein: CASSGSGVREKLFF.

The chain has TRBV24-1 and TRBJ2-7, with D tentatively TRBD1 (6 bases). Deletions cut 7 bases from V and 4 bases from J, with 7 bases between. Germline V gene data show CDR1 as KGHDR and CDR2 as SFDVKD. The CDR3 has 11 residues. CDR3 sequence (DNA): TGTGCCACCAGCACAGGGTACGAGCAGTACTTC. It yields the protein CATSTGYEQYF.